The 9 T cell receptor beta chains in this list originate from one sample, sequenced in a study of cytomegalovirus exposure and HLA in healthy donors. 60 Vbeta and 13 Jbeta primers were used in PCR. Libraries were prepared by immunoSEQ multiplex PCR; TCRdb keeps only in-frame clonotypes and omits some of them. Among 150,000 to 200,000 clones listed, almost 80% were seen once. The sample comprised PBMCs. The receptors originated from a man aged 50 or older in good health and CMV-seropositive.

This chain uses TRBV6-1 with TRBJ2-3; 7 nucleotides agree with TRBD2. CDR1 and CDR2 (germline): MNHNS, SASEGT. The CDR3 has 16 residues. V shed 3 bases and J 0 bases; nucleotides not matched to a gene: 6. CDR3 protein: CASSERAGSSTDTQYF. CDR3 DNA sequence: TGTGCCAGCAGTGAGAGAGCGGGGTCTAGCACAGATACGCAGTATTTT.

The gene calls are TRBV27 and TRBJ1-4; the D is unclear. Germline loops: CDR1 MNHEY, CDR2 SMNVEV (reference sequence). The CDR3 consists of 14 residues. Trimming removed 6 bases at V and 8 bases at J, with 16 bases between. The CDR3 DNA reads TGTGCCAGCAGATCCAGCGGGGTAGGGGAAAAACTGTTTTTT. It translates to CASRSSGVGEKLFF.

The chain carries TRBV5-6 and TRBJ1-1, with D unclear. The CDR3 contains 14 residues. Germline-derived CDR1 and CDR2 are SGHDT and YYEEEE. Trimming left V 1 base short and J 1 base short, with 8 bases between. The CDR3 loop reads CASSLRAGNTEAFF. CDR3 in DNA: TGTGCCAGCAGCTTGAGGGCGGGGAACACTGAAGCTTTCTTT.

The V gene is TRBV27, the J gene TRBJ2-7, with a tentative D call TRBD2 (6 bases). Germline V gene lookup returns CDR1 MNHEY and CDR2 SMNVEV (reference sequence). The V end was cut by 2 bases, the J end by 6 bases, with 11 bases between. The CDR3 covers 13 residues. The CDR3 protein is CASSLGAGPEQYF. In DNA form, the CDR3 reads TGTGCCAGCAGTTTAGGCGCGGGGCCCGAGCAGTACTTC.

The chain is built from TRBV28 and TRBJ1-5; 8 bases match TRBD1. The CDR3 runs 15 residues. Germline V gene sequence: CDR1 MDHEN, CDR2 SYDVKM. J gave up 3 bases and V 6 bases, and 7 bases lay outside the gene matches. The CDR3 loop is CASSSPGGPNQPQHF. For the CDR3, the DNA is TGTGCCAGCAGCTCTCCAGGGGGCCCCAATCAGCCCCAGCATTTT.

J is TRBJ1-4 and V is TRBV9; D perhaps matches TRBD1 (5 bases). This CDR3 comprises 16 residues. The V and J ends lost 0 bases and 4 bases respectively, with 13 bases between them. Looked up from germline, CDR1 is SGDLS and CDR2 is YYNGEE. The CDR3 DNA sequence: TGTGCCAGCAGCGTAGCGGGGGACGTGGGTAATGAAAAACTGTTTTTT. Protein product: CASSVAGDVGNEKLFF.

The chain carries TRBV21-1 and TRBJ2-1; the D call of TRBD2 is as the table states it, not checked on the DNA. TRBV21-1 is listed as a pseudogene. The CDR3 has 16 amino acids. CDR3 sequence reads: CASSKDGLAEGVEQFF. As DNA, the CDR3 is TGTGCCAGCAGCAAAGATGGGCTAGCGGAGGGAGTTGAGCAGTTCTTC.

The chain joins TRBV15 to TRBJ2-3; a possible D gene is TRBD1 (6 bases). The germline CDR1 and CDR2 sequences are LNHNV and YYDKDF (reference sequence). The CDR3 is 17 amino acids. V was trimmed by 0 bases and J by 4 bases, leaving 17 bases between them. CDR3 region: CATSRDLQGLRADTQYF. The CDR3 region has the DNA TGTGCCACCAGCAGAGATTTACAGGGCTTAAGGGCAGATACGCAGTATTTT.

V and J are TRBV4-2 and TRBJ1-5, with D uncertain. CDR1 and CDR2 from the germline V gene are LGHNA and YNFKEQ. The CDR3 has 16 amino acids. V lost 4 bases to trimming and J lost 0 bases, with 13 bases between them. The CDR3 sequence: CASSRMDGDSNQPQHF. CDR3 sequence (DNA): TGTGCCAGCAGCCGAATGGACGGGGATAGCAATCAGCCCCAGCATTTT.